The subject of this entry is one TCR beta chain. Its antigen remains unknown. Germline CDR1 reads MNHNS; CDR2 reads SASEGT. V gave up 4 bases and J gave up 6 bases; unmatched junction bases: 3. CDR3 length equals 15 residues. These data come from a study of cytomegalovirus exposure and HLA in healthy donors. Primers included in the PCR were 60 Vbeta and 13 Jbeta primers. The protocol was immunoSEQ multiplex PCR, while the TCRdb copy is restricted to in-frame clones and leaves out a portion. The data hold tens of thousands of clones, with 80% observed a single time. Study conclusions and caveats: Cytomegalovirus association was listed for roughly 160 TCR beta chains. Immune exposure was documented only through CMV serostatus. A missense DCLRE1C variant was associated with V- and J-gene trimming of TCR beta chains in a later analysis, and an independent cohort replicated the association.

The chain uses TRBV6-1 and TRBJ2-1; 13 nucleotides agree with TRBD2. The sample was PBMCs. The TCR sequence derives from a man aged 30 to 39 in good health and CMV-seropositive. CDR3 residues: CASSVLAGGSNEQFF. Written as DNA, the CDR3 is TGTGCCAGCAGTGTACTAGCGGGGGGGAGCAATGAGCAGTTCTTC.